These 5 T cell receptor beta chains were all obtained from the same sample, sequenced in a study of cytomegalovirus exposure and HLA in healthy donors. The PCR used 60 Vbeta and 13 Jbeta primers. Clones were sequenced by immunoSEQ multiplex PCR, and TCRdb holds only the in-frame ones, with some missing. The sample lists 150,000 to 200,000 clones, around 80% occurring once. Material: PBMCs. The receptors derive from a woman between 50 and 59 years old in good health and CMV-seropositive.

For the CDR3, the DNA is TGTGCCAGCAGTCGTACTCAGGGATTGGGTCAGCCCCAGCATTTT. Translated: CASSRTQGLGQPQHF. The chain is built from TRBV28 and TRBJ1-5; possible D gene TRBD1, 5 bases. This CDR3 is built from 15 residues. Trimming took off 5 bases at V and 6 bases at J, with 17 bases between the two ends. The germline V gene encodes CDR1 MDHEN and CDR2 SYDVKM.

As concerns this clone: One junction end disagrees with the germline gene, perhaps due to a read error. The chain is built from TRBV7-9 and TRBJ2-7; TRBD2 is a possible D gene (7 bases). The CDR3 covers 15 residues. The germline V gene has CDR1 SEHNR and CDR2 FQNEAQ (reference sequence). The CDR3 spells CSSSLGWGGDYEQYF. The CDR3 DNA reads TGTTCCAGCAGCTTAGGTTGGGGGGGCGATTACGAGCAGTACTTC.

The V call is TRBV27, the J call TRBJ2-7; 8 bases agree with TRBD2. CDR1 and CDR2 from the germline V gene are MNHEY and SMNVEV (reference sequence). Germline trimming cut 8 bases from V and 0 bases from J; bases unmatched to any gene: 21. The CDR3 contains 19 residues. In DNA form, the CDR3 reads TGTGCCAGCTTTCCCTCGAACGCGGGGGGCGTTCCCACCTCCTACGAGCAGTACTTC. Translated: CASFPSNAGGVPTSYEQYF.

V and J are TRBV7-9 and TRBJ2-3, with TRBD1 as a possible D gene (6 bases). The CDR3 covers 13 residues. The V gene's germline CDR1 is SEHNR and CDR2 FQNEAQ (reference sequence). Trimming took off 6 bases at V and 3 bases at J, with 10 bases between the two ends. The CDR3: CASSIQGTDTQYF. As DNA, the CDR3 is TGTGCCAGCAGTATACAGGGTACAGATACGCAGTATTTT.

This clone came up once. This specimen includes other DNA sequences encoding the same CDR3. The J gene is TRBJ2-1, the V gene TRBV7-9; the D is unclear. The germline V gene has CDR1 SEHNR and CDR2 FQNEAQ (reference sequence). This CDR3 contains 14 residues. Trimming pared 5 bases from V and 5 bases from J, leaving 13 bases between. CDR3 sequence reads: CASSLSTVNNEQFF. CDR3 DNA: TGTGCCAGCAGCCTTTCCACAGTAAACAATGAGCAGTTCTTC.